The sequence of this TCR beta chain was determined in a study of blood T cell repertoires in COVID-19. Only one count was recorded for this clone. Libraries were prepared by immunoSEQ multiplex PCR; TCRdb keeps only in-frame clonotypes and omits some of them. The data contain a few hundred thousand clones, 86% of them singletons. CDR1 GTSNPN and CDR2 SVGIG come from the germline V gene (reference sequence). The CDR3 sequence is 13 residues long. V was pared by 5 bases and J by 0 bases, with 11 bases between. Sequencing was done on a sample of peripheral blood. The chain uses TRBV30 and TRBJ2-7; TRBD1 might be the D (6 bases). The clonotype originates from a man aged 50-59 years with acute or convalescent COVID-19. CDR3 protein: CAWHQGTSYEQYF. Written as DNA, the CDR3 is TGTGCCTGGCACCAGGGGACCTCCTACGAGCAGTACTTC. The full variable domain, with the rest looked up from reference TRBV30 and TRBJ2-7, is SQTIHQWPATLVQPVGSPLSLECTVEGTSNPNLYWYRQAAGRGLQLLFYSVGIGQISSEVPQNLSASRPQDRQFILSSKKLLLSDSGFYLCAWHQGTSYEQYFGPGTRLTVT.